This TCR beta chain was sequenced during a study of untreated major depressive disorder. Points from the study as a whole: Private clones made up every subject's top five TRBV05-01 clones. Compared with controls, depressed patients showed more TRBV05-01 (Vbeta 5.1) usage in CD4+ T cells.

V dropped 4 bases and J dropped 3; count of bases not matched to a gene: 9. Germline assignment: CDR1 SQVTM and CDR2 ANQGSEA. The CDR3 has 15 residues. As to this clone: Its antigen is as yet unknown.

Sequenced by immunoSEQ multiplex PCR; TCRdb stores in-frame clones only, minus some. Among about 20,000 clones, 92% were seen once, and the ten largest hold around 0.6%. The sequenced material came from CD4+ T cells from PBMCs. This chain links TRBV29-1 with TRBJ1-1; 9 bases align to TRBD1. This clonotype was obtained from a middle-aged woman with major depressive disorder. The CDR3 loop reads CSVVTRDREHTEAFF. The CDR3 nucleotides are TGCAGCGTTGTGACAAGGGACAGGGAGCACACTGAAGCTTTCTTT.